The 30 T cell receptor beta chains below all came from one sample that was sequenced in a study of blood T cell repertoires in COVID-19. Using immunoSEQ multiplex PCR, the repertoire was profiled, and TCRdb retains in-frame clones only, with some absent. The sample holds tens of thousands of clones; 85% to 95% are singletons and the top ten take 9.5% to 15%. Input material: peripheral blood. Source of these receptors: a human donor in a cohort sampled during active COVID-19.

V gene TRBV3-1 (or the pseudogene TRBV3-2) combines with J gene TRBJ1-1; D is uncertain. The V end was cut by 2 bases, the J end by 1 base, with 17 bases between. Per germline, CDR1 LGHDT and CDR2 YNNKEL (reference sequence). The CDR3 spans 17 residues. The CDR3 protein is CASSQRGLSVTNTEAFF. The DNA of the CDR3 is TGTGCCAGCAGCCAACGGGGTCTTAGCGTAACGAACACTGAAGCTTTCTTT.

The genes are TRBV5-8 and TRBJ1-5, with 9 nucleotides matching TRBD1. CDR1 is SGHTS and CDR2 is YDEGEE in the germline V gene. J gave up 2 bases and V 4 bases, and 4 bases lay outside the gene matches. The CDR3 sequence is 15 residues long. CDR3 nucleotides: TGTGCCAGCAGCGGGACAGGGTATCGCAATCAGCCCCAGCATTTT. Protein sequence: CASSGTGYRNQPQHF.

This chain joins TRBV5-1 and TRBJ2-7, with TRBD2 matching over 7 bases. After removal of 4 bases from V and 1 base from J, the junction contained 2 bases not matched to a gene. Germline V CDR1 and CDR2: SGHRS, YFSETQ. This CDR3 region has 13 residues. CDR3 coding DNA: TGCGCCAGCAGCCGCGGGGGATCCTACGAGCAGTACTTC. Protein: CASSRGGSYEQYF.

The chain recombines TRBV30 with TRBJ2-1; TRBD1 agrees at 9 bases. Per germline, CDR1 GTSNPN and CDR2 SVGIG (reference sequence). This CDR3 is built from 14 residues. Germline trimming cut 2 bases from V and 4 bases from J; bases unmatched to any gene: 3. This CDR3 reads CAWSPGTGYNEQFF. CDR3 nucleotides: TGTGCCTGGAGTCCCGGGACAGGGTACAATGAGCAGTTCTTC.

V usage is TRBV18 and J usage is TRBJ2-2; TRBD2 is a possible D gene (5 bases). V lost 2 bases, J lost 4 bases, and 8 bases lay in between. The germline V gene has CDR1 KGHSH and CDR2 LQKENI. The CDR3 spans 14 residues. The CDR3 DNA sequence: TGTGCCAGCTCACCATGGGGAGCCACCGGGGAGCTGTTTTTT. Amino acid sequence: CASSPWGATGELFF. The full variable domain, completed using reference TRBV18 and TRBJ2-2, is NAGVMQNPRHLVRRRGQEARLRCSPMKGHSHVYWYRQLPEEGLKFMVYLQKENIIDESGMPKERFSAEFPKEGPSILRIQQVVRGDSAAYFCASSPWGATGELFFGEGSRLTVL.

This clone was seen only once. CDR3 DNA sequence: TGTGCCAGCAGCCTGACCGGGACTAATACGCAGTATTTT. Protein sequence: CASSLTGTNTQYF. This sequence joins TRBV7-3 and TRBJ2-3, with 7 bases aligning to TRBD2. V trimming: 5 bases; J trimming: 7 bases; junction bases outside the gene matches: 6. Germline V CDR1 and CDR2: SGHTA, FQGTGA. The CDR3 loop spans 13 amino acids.

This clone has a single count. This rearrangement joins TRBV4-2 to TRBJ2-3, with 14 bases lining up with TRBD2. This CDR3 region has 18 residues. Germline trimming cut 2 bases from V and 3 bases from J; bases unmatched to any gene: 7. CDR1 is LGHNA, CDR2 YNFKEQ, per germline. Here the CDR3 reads CASSQPGLAGERTDTQYF. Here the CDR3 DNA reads TGTGCCAGCAGCCAACCGGGACTAGCGGGAGAACGTACAGATACGCAGTATTTT.

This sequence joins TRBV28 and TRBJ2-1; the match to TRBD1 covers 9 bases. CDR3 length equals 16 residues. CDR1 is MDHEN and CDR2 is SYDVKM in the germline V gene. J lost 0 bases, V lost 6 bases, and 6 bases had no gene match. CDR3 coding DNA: TGTGCCAGCAGGCGGACAGGGGCAGGCTCCTACAATGAGCAGTTCTTC. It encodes CASRRTGAGSYNEQFF.

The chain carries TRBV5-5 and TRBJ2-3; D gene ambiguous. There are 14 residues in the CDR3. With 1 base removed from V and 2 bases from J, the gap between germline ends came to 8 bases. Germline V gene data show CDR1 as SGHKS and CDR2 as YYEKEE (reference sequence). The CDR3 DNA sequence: TGTGCCAGCAGCTTGTTCACTCACACAGATACGCAGTATTTT. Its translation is CASSLFTHTDTQYF. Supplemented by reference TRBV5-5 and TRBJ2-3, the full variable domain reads DAGVTQSPTHLIKTRGQQVTLRCSPISGHKSVSWYQQVLGQGPQFIFQYYEKEERGRGNFPDRFSARQFPNYSSELNVNALLLGDSALYLCASSLFTHTDTQYFGPGTRLTVL.

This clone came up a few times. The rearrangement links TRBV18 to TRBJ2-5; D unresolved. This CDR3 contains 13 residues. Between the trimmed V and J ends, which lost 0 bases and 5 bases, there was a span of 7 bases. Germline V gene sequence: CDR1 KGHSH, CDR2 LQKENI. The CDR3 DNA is TGTGCCAGCTCACCACCTCGGTGGGAGACCCAGTACTTC. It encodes CASSPPRWETQYF.

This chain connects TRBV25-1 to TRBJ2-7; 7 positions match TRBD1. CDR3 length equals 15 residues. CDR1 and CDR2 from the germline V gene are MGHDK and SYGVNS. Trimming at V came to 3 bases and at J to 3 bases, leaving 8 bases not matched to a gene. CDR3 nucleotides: TGTGCCAGCAGTGATCGACAGGGCATGGTCTACGAGCAGTACTTC. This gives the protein CASSDRQGMVYEQYF.

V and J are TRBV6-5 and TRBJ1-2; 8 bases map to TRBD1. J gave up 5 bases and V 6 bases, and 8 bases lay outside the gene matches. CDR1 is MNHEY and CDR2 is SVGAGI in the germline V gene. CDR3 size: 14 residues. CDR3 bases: TGTGCCAGCAGCACCGGGACAGGCAATTATGGCTACACCTTC. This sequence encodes CASSTGTGNYGYTF.

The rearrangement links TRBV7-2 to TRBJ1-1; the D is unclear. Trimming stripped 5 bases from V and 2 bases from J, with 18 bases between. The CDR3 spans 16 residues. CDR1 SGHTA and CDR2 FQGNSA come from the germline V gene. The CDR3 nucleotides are TGTGCCAGCAGCCGGGAGACGACCCGGAAAAACACTGAAGCTTTCTTT. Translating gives CASSRETTRKNTEAFF.

The CDR3 loop is CASSRLDRGSNQPQHF. As DNA, the CDR3 is TGTGCCAGTAGTAGACTGGACAGGGGCAGCAATCAGCCCCAGCATTTT. This chain links TRBV19 with TRBJ1-5, with 9 bases lining up with TRBD1. Per the germline V gene, CDR1 is LNHDA and CDR2 is SQIVND (reference sequence). The CDR3 loop spans 16 amino acids. V gave up 4 bases and J gave up 1 base; unmatched junction bases: 5.

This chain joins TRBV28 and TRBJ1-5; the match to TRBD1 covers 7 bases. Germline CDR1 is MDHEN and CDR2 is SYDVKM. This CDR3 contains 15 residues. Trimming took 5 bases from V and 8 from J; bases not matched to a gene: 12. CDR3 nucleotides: TGTGCCAGCAGTCCCACGCGACAGGGAAGAGAGCCCCAGCATTTT. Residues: CASSPTRQGREPQHF.

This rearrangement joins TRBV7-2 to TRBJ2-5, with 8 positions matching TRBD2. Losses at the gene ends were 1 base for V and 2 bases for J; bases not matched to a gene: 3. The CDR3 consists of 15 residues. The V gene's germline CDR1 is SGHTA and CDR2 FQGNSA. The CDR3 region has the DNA TGTGCCAGCAGCTTAGGTACGGGAGGGCAAGAGACCCAGTACTTC. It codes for CASSLGTGGQETQYF.

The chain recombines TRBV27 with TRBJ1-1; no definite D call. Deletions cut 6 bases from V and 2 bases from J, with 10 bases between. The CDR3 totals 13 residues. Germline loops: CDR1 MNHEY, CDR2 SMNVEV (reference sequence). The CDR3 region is CASSQQANTEAFF. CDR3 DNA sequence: TGTGCCAGCAGCCAGCAGGCAAACACTGAAGCTTTCTTT.

In DNA form, the CDR3 reads TGTGCCAGTAGTAGCGGGAGAGGCTCTAGCACAGATACGCAGTATTTT. Translation: CASSSGRGSSTDTQYF. V usage is TRBV19 and J usage is TRBJ2-3; 7 nucleotides match TRBD2. J was trimmed by 0 bases and V by 4 bases; bases with no gene match: 7. Germline V gives CDR1 LNHDA, CDR2 SQIVND (reference sequence). The CDR3 is made up of 16 amino acids.

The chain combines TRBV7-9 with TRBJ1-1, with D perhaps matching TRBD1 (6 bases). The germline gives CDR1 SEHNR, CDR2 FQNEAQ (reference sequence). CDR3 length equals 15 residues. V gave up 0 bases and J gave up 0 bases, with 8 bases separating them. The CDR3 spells CASSLARGLNTEAFF. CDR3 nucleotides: TGTGCCAGCAGCTTAGCCAGGGGCTTGAACACTGAAGCTTTCTTT.

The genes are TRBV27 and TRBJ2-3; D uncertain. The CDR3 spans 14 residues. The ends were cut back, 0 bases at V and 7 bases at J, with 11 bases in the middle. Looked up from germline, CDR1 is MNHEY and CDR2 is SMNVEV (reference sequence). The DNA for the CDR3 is TGTGCCAGCAGTTTATCGTTCCAACTACATACGCAGTATTTT. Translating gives CASSLSFQLHTQYF.

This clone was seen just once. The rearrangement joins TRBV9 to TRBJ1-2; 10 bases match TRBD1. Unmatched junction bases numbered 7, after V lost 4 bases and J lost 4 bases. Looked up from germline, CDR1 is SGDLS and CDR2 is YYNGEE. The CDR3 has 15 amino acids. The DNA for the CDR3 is TGTGCCAGCAGCCCAATGACAGGGGGCAGCTATGGCTACACCTTC. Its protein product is CASSPMTGGSYGYTF.

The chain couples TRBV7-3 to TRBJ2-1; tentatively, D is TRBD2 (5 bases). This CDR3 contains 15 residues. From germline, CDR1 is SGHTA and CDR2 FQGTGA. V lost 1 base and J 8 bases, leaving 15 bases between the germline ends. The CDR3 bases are TGTGCCAGCAGCTTAAGGGGAACTAGTCTGGATGAGCAGTTCTTC. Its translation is CASSLRGTSLDEQFF.

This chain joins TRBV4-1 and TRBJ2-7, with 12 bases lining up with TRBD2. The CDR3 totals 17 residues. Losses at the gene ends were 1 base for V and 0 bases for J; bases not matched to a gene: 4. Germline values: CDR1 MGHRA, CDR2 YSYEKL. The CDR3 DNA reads TGCGCCAGCAGCCAAGGGCTAGCGGGAGGGGTCTCCTACGAGCAGTACTTC. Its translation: CASSQGLAGGVSYEQYF.

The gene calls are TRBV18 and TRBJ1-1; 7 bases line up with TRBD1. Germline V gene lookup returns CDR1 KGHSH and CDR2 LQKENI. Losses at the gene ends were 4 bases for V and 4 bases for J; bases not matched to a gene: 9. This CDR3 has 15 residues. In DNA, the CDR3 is TGTGCCAGCTCACTCTACCTTACAGGGGCCACTGAAGCTTTCTTT. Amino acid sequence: CASSLYLTGATEAFF.

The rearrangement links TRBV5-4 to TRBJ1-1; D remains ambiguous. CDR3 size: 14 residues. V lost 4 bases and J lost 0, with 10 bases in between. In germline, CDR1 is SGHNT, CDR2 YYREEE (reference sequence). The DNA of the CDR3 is TGTGCCAGCAGCGCCCCGGGATTGAACACTGAAGCTTTCTTT. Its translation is CASSAPGLNTEAFF.

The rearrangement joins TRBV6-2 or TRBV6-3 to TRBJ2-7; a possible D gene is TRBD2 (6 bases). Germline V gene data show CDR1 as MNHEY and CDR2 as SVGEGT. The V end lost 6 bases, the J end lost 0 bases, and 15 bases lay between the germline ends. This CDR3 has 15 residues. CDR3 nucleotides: TGTGCCAGCAGCCCCGAGACGGGAGCCTCCTACGAGCAGTACTTC. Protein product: CASSPETGASYEQYF.

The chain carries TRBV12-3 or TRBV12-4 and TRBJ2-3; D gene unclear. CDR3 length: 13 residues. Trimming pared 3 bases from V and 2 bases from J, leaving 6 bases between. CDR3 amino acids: CASSLASTDTQYF. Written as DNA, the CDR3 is TGTGCCAGCAGTTTGGCCTCCACAGATACGCAGTATTTT.

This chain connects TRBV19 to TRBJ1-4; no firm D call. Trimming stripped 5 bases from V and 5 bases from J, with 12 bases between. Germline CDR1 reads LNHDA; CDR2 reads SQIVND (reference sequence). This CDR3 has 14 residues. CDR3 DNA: TGTGCCAGTAGTCCCGGCCAGGCAAATGAAAAACTGTTTTTT. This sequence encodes CASSPGQANEKLFF.

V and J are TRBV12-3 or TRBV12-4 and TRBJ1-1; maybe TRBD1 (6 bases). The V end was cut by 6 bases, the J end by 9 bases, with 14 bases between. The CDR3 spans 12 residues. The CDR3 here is CASSKNRAQAFF. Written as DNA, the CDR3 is TGTGCCAGCAGCAAAAACAGGGCGCAAGCTTTCTTT.

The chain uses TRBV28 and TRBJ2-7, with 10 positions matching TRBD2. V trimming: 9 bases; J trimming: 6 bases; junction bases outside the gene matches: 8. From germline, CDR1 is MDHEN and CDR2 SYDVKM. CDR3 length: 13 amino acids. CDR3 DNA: TGTGCCAGTGCCCTAGCGGGGGATTCCGAGCAGTACTTC. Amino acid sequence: CASALAGDSEQYF.